This is a list of T cell receptor beta chains from one sample in a study of spatial heterogeneity in lung cancer. TCRdb itself ran the 5' RACE reads through MiXCR, one entry per CDR3 protein. The table has about 27,000 distinct CDR3 sequences, roughly 7.2% seen once. Sequencing used lung tumor tissue, obtained at surgery. These receptors were collected from a male donor with early-stage non-small cell lung cancer. Each CDR3 is given with its conserved first and last residue. The order of the fields is D gene, clone size, V gene, J gene, CDR3 protein, CDR3 DNA. The D gene is left open where the match is weak. Not every row has a clone size; where given, it reads once, few, many or a size class.

TRBD2	many	TRBV7-9	TRBJ2-3	CASSYQAGVTDTQYF	TGTGCCAGCAGTTACCAAGCGGGGGTGACAGATACGCAGTATTTT
TRBD1	few	TRBV7-4	TRBJ1-1	CASSLDRGTEAFF	TGTGCCAGCAGCTTAGACAGGGGCACTGAAGCTTTCTTT
TRBD1	.	TRBV30	TRBJ1-6	CAWRGQRYNSPLHF	TGTGCCTGGAGGGGACAGCGGTATAATTCACCCCTCCACTTT
TRBD2	few	TRBV5-1	TRBJ2-1	CASRSPGTSGGDNEQFF	TGCGCCAGCAGATCCCCCGGGACTAGCGGGGGGGACAATGAGCAGTTCTTC
TRBD1	.	TRBV4-3	TRBJ2-2	CASSQQGLDTGELFF	TGCGCCAGCAGTCAACAGGGGTTGGACACCGGGGAGCTGTTTTTT
.	few	TRBV3-1	TRBJ2-3	CASSLRTGGDTQYF	TGTGCCAGCAGCCTGAGGACAGGAGGGGATACGCAGTATTTT
.	many	TRBV24-1	TRBJ2-5	CATSEGVRGFAETQYF	TGTGCCACCAGTGAGGGGGTAAGAGGCTTCGCGGAGACCCAGTACTTC
TRBD1	many	TRBV27	TRBJ1-2	CASSQGQGADNYGYTF	TGTGCCAGCAGTCAAGGACAGGGGGCAGACAACTATGGCTACACCTTC
TRBD1	few	TRBV7-9	TRBJ1-4	CASSFGTGGRKLFF	TGTGCCAGCAGCTTTGGGACAGGGGGCCGAAAACTGTTTTTT
.	few	TRBV28	TRBJ2-1	CASSLSHEQFF	TGTGCCAGCAGTCTTTCTCATGAGCAGTTCTTC
TRBD1	many	TRBV5-1	TRBJ1-6	CASSAGTGISYNSPLHF	TGCGCCAGCAGCGCCGGGACAGGGATCTCCTATAATTCACCCCTCCACTTT
TRBD1	few	TRBV4-2	TRBJ1-5	CASSPSTGGDQPQHF	TGTGCCAGCAGCCCTTCGACAGGGGGCGATCAGCCCCAGCATTTT
.	few	TRBV10-3	TRBJ1-6	CATGRQSSYNSPLHF	TGTGCCACCGGGCGACAGAGCTCCTATAATTCACCCCTCCACTTT
.	many	TRBV10-3	TRBJ1-2	CAISEYSETYGYTF	TGTGCCATCAGTGAGTACAGCGAGACCTATGGCTACACCTTC
.	many	TRBV28	TRBJ2-7	CASRPSDGQGSYEQYF	TGTGCCAGCAGACCTTCGGACGGGCAAGGGTCCTACGAGCAGTACTTC
.	many	TRBV7-9	TRBJ1-2	CASSWDELYGYTF	TGTGCCAGCAGCTGGGACGAGCTCTATGGCTACACCTTC
.	many	TRBV30	TRBJ2-4	CAWSVGSAGNIQYF	TGTGCCTGGAGTGTAGGGTCGGCAGGAAACATTCAGTACTTC
.	few	TRBV12-3/TRBV12-4	TRBJ2-5	CASSLQGSETQYF	TGTGCCAGCAGTTTACAGGGATCTGAGACCCAGTACTTC
.	few	TRBV4-2	TRBJ2-1	CASSANRFEQFF	TGTGCCAGCAGCGCAAACAGGTTTGAGCAGTTCTTC
.	many	TRBV6-6	TRBJ2-3	CASSPPGTDTQYF	TGTGCCAGCAGTCCCCCCGGCACAGATACGCAGTATTTT
.	many	TRBV12-3/TRBV12-4	TRBJ1-2	CASSFQRADGYTF	TGTGCCAGCAGTTTCCAACGGGCGGATGGCTACACCTTC
.	many	TRBV29-1	TRBJ1-1	CSVHTGYGPGEAFF	TGCAGCGTTCATACAGGGTACGGACCAGGTGAAGCTTTCTTT
.	many	TRBV5-1	TRBJ1-4	CASSATGTNEKLFF	TGCGCCAGCAGCGCCACAGGGACTAATGAAAAACTGTTTTTT
TRBD1	many	TRBV20-1	TRBJ1-4	CSAISPGTGGKGFF	TGCAGTGCTATATCTCCCGGGACAGGGGGCAAGGGTTTTTTT
.	many	TRBV20-1	TRBJ2-5	CSARWAGETQYF	TGCAGTGCTAGGTGGGCTGGTGAGACCCAGTACTTC
.	many	TRBV7-2	TRBJ2-1	CASSAYNEQFF	TGTGCCAGCAGCGCATACAATGAGCAGTTCTTC
.	many	TRBV29-1	TRBJ2-7	CSVWEHLNYEQYF	TGCAGCGTGTGGGAACACTTGAACTACGAGCAGTACTTC
TRBD2	.	TRBV5-4	TRBJ2-2	CASRRTSAGELFF	TGTGCCAGCAGACGGACTAGCGCCGGGGAGCTGTTTTTT
.	many	TRBV4-2	TRBJ2-1	CASSQEAQRPRYEQFF	TGTGCCAGCAGCCAAGAGGCCCAGCGGCCCCGGTATGAGCAGTTCTTC
.	many	TRBV6-2/TRBV6-3	TRBJ2-6	CASSLSSGANVLTF	TGTGCCAGCAGTCTATCGTCTGGGGCCAACGTCCTGACTTTC
.	many	TRBV29-1	TRBJ2-5	CSVDDIDQETQYF	TGCAGCGTTGATGACATAGACCAAGAGACCCAGTACTTC
TRBD1	.	TRBV6-1	TRBJ2-7	CASSEPTGTGYEQYF	TGTGCCAGCAGTGAACCCACCGGGACAGGGTACGAGCAGTACTTC
.	.	TRBV4-2	TRBJ1-2	CASSQEPSGFVYGYTF	TGTGCCAGCAGCCAAGAACCATCCGGGTTTGTTTATGGCTACACCTTC